A selection of T cell receptor beta chains follows, all from one sample in a study of blood T cell repertoires in COVID-19. Sequencing used immunoSEQ multiplex PCR; TCRdb keeps in-frame clones, though not all of them. The sample contains around 200,000 clones, about 84% of which appear only once. The sequencing sample was made of PBMCs or T cells enriched from blood (not recorded which). Receptors originate from a man aged 40-49 years with acute COVID-19. The CDR3 runs from the conserved cysteine through the conserved F or W. The order of the fields is V gene, J gene, clone size, D gene, CDR3 DNA, CDR3 protein. D genes are given only for firm matches. Clone sizes are given selectively: once, few, many, or a class where the clone is expanded.

v_gene: TRBV3-1/TRBV3-2; j_gene: TRBJ1-6; abundance: NA; d_gene: NA; CDR3nt: TGTGCCAGCAGCCCCGCCTCCAGGTTTTCACCCCTCCACTTT; CDR3aa: CASSPASRFSPLHF
v_gene: TRBV7-2; j_gene: TRBJ1-4; abundance: NA; d_gene: NA; CDR3nt: TGTGCCAGCAGCCCCAGTCAAAATGAAAAACTGTTTTTT; CDR3aa: CASSPSQNEKLFF
v_gene: TRBV7-9; j_gene: TRBJ1-1; abundance: NA; d_gene: NA; CDR3nt: TGTGCCAGCAGCCCTACAGGGAACACTGAAGCTTTCTTT; CDR3aa: CASSPTGNTEAFF
v_gene: TRBV15; j_gene: TRBJ2-7; abundance: NA; d_gene: TRBD2; CDR3nt: TGTGCCACCAGCAGAGGCTACAGCGGGATCTCTCTCGAGCAGTACTTC; CDR3aa: CATSRGYSGISLEQYF
v_gene: TRBV19; j_gene: TRBJ1-2; abundance: NA; d_gene: NA; CDR3nt: TGTGCCAGTAGTGCGTTCAGGGGCCTCTACACCTTC; CDR3aa: CASSAFRGLYTF
v_gene: TRBV28; j_gene: TRBJ2-2; abundance: once; d_gene: TRBD2; CDR3nt: TGTGCCAGCAGTTTGCTAGCGGGAGTAGGGACCGGGGAGCTGTTTTTT; CDR3aa: CASSLLAGVGTGELFF
v_gene: TRBV11-2; j_gene: TRBJ1-1; abundance: few; d_gene: NA; CDR3nt: TGTGCCAGCAGCCTGTTTGAGGGGAGGGCTTTCTTT; CDR3aa: CASSLFEGRAFF
v_gene: TRBV5-5; j_gene: TRBJ1-2; abundance: NA; d_gene: NA; CDR3nt: TGTGCCAGCAGCTTGGTTTCGGAGTCCTACTATGGCTACACCTTC; CDR3aa: CASSLVSESYYGYTF
v_gene: TRBV2; j_gene: TRBJ2-3; abundance: NA; d_gene: NA; CDR3nt: TGTGCCAGCAGTTTCCGAGATACGCAGTATTTT; CDR3aa: CASSFRDTQYF
v_gene: TRBV30; j_gene: TRBJ1-2; abundance: NA; d_gene: NA; CDR3nt: TGTGCCTGGAGTGTATACGGGGGGTATGGCTACACCTTC; CDR3aa: CAWSVYGGYGYTF
v_gene: TRBV2; j_gene: TRBJ2-7; abundance: NA; d_gene: TRBD1; CDR3nt: TGTGCCAGCAGGGACGGGACAGGAGGGGGTCGGGAGCAGTACTTC; CDR3aa: CASRDGTGGGREQYF
v_gene: TRBV6-5; j_gene: TRBJ2-1; abundance: NA; d_gene: NA; CDR3nt: TGTGCCAGCGGCCGGGGCCCCGGGAGAGAGCAGTTCTTC; CDR3aa: CASGRGPGREQFF
v_gene: TRBV6-5; j_gene: TRBJ2-1; abundance: NA; d_gene: NA; CDR3nt: TGTGCCAGCAGTTACAGCCCCAGCGGGTGGCAGGGGCAGTTCTTC; CDR3aa: CASSYSPSGWQGQFF
v_gene: TRBV3-1/TRBV3-2; j_gene: TRBJ1-5; abundance: few; d_gene: NA; CDR3nt: TGTGCCAGCAGCCGAAACTACGGGCAGCCCCAGCATTTT; CDR3aa: CASSRNYGQPQHF
v_gene: TRBV3-1/TRBV3-2; j_gene: TRBJ2-7; abundance: NA; d_gene: TRBD1; CDR3nt: TGTGCCAGCACCGGGACAGGGGCTAGCTACGAGCAGTACTTC; CDR3aa: CASTGTGASYEQYF
v_gene: TRBV5-4; j_gene: TRBJ2-7; abundance: NA; d_gene: TRBD2; CDR3nt: TGTGCCAGCAGCTTGGAACTAGCGGCACTCTACGAGCAGTACTTC; CDR3aa: CASSLELAALYEQYF
v_gene: TRBV6-5; j_gene: TRBJ1-1; abundance: NA; d_gene: NA; CDR3nt: TGTGCCAGCAGTTACTCGTCGGAGGGTAGCACTGAAGCTTTCTTT; CDR3aa: CASSYSSEGSTEAFF